This section outlines one T cell receptor (beta chain) sequence together with its context. The repertoire was sequenced with immunoSEQ multiplex PCR; TCRdb's copy has only in-frame clones and lacks some. The sample lists approximately 88,000 clones; roughly 77% were seen once. The data originate from a study of a mutant IDH1 vaccine in newly diagnosed glioma. Time point reported: baseline, week 1 (first vaccination visit). Described treatment: pre-vaccination baseline after standard-of-care therapy. Astrocytomas that were new, WHO grade 3 or 4, IDH1-mutant and ATRX-lost were present in the donors. Germline CDR1 reads KGHSH; CDR2 reads LQKENI. The CDR3 contains 14 residues. Deletions cut 3 bases from V and 7 bases from J, with 13 bases between.

This chain links TRBV18 with TRBJ1-5; D is possibly TRBD1 (6 bases). The receptor comes from a man aged 40-55 years with glioma. The sample here was PBMCs, taken from a glioma patient treated with radiotherapy, temozolomide or both. The CDR3 here is CASSPEGGEQPQHF. The DNA for the CDR3 is TGTGCCAGCTCACCGGAAGGGGGGGAACAGCCCCAGCATTTT.